This is a list of T cell receptor beta chains from one sample in a study of regulatory T cells in long-lasting Graves disease. TCRdb analysed the multiplex PCR reads with MiXCR anew, one entry per CDR3 protein. This sample has around 400,000 distinct CDR3 sequences, with around a quarter found just once. Source: peripheral blood mononuclear cells (PBMCs), taken when the disease was refractory, from a patient treated with antithyroid drugs. Receptor source: a female donor with Graves disease. The CDR3 runs from the conserved cysteine through the conserved F or W. A D gene is named only where the DNA matches it firmly. Size is stated for part of the rows, as once, few or many counts, or as a class when the clone is expanded.

v_gene,len,d_gene,j_gene,abundance,CDR3aa,CDR3nt
TRBV12-3/TRBV12-4,16,NA,TRBJ1-2,few,CASSIQEAGFFYGYTF,TGTGCCAGCAGTATCCAAGAGGCGGGCTTTTTCTATGGCTACACCTTC
TRBV3-1,15,TRBD2,TRBJ2-5,many,CASRGTSGYQETQYF,TGTGCCAGCAGGGGAACTAGCGGTTACCAAGAGACCCAGTACTTC
TRBV19,13,NA,TRBJ1-5,NA,CASSTAGAQPQHF,TGTGCCAGTAGTACCGCCGGTGCCCAGCCCCAGCATTTT
TRBV25-1,14,NA,TRBJ2-7,NA,CATNQGRTSYEQYF,TGTGCCACCAACCAGGGACGCACCTCCTACGAGCAGTACTTC
TRBV2,13,NA,TRBJ1-2,few,CASRPHREGGCTF,TGTGCCAGCAGGCCCCATCGTGAAGGTGGCTGCACCTTC
TRBV9,16,TRBD1,TRBJ1-3,NA,CASSFGQGLSGNTIYF,TGTGCCAGCAGCTTCGGACAGGGTCTCTCTGGAAACACCATATATTTT
TRBV20-1,14,NA,TRBJ2-7,NA,CSAISRQGGSEQYF,TGCAGTGCTATAAGCCGACAGGGAGGTTCAGAGCAGTACTTC
TRBV15,15,NA,TRBJ1-1,NA,CATSRDRGVNTEAFF,TGTGCCACCAGCAGAGACAGGGGCGTGAACACTGAAGCTTTCTTT
TRBV3-1,15,TRBD1,TRBJ2-5,NA,CASSRTGGRQETQYF,TGTGCCAGCAGCCGCACAGGGGGCAGACAAGAGACCCAGTACTTC
TRBV4-3,17,TRBD1,TRBJ2-7,NA,CASSRGPSGQGWGEQYF,TGCGCCAGCAGCCGAGGTCCGTCCGGACAGGGATGGGGCGAGCAGTACTTC
TRBV2,12,NA,TRBJ1-1,NA,CASSVGWTEAFF,TGTGCCAGCAGCGTAGGGTGGACTGAAGCTTTCTTT
TRBV27,14,NA,TRBJ1-5,NA,CASSLRRSNQPQHF,TGTGCCAGCAGTTTACGGCGGTCCAATCAGCCCCAGCATTTT
TRBV27,16,TRBD1,TRBJ2-1,NA,CASSSHPGQQWGEQFF,TGTGCCAGCAGTTCTCATCCGGGACAGCAATGGGGTGAGCAGTTCTTC
TRBV10-3,15,NA,TRBJ1-1,few,CAISEPGVENTEAFF,TGTGCCATCAGTGAGCCAGGGGTGGAGAACACTGAAGCTTTCTTT
TRBV9,13,NA,TRBJ2-3,NA,CASSVDGTDTQYF,TGTGCCAGCAGCGTAGATGGCACAGATACGCAGTATTTT
TRBV7-3,14,TRBD1,TRBJ1-2,many,CASSRTGEDYGYTF,TGTGCCAGCAGCAGGACAGGGGAAGACTATGGCTACACCTTC
TRBV2,19,TRBD1,TRBJ1-2,many,CASSLRGGTEHLSRYGYTF,TGTGCCAGCAGCCTCCGCGGGGGGACAGAGCACCTCAGCCGCTATGGCTACACCTTC
TRBV30,8,NA,TRBJ1-1,few,CARDPGYF,TGTGCCCGAGATCCCGGCTACTTT
TRBV5-1,13,NA,TRBJ1-5,few,CASSLAAGQPQHF,TGCGCCAGCAGCTTGGCTGCCGGGCAGCCCCAGCATTTT
TRBV28,14,NA,TRBJ1-5,many,CASSSGGSRQPQHF,TGTGCCAGCAGTTCCGGGGGATCCCGCCAGCCCCAGCATTTT
TRBV12-3/TRBV12-4,14,NA,TRBJ1-6,many,CASSTGQQNSPLHF,TGTGCCAGCAGTACCGGACAGCAGAATTCACCCCTCCACTTT
TRBV25-1,11,NA,TRBJ1-1,NA,CASSESSEAFF,TGTGCCAGCAGTGAATCCAGTGAAGCTTTCTTT
TRBV6-1,15,NA,TRBJ2-1,few,CAGGRGRAEVDEQFF,TGTGCCGGGGGGAGGGGGAGGGCCGAGGTCGATGAGCAGTTCTTC
TRBV7-2,15,TRBD1,TRBJ1-6,few,CASSPRTGGSSPLHF,TGTGCCAGCAGCCCCCGGACAGGGGGCAGTTCACCCCTCCACTTT
TRBV3-1,14,NA,TRBJ1-1,few,CASSPTAMNTEAFF,TGTGCCAGCAGCCCCACAGCTATGAACACTGAAGCTTTCTTT
TRBV7-2,14,TRBD2,TRBJ2-2,NA,CAGSPRGVTGELFF,TGTGCCGGCAGCCCACGGGGGGTAACCGGGGAGCTGTTTTTT
TRBV20-1,14,TRBD1,TRBJ1-1,many,CSARRTGMNTEAFF,TGCAGTGCTAGAAGGACAGGGATGAACACTGAAGCTTTCTTT
TRBV12-3/TRBV12-4,12,NA,TRBJ1-2,few,CASGLGLDGYTF,TGTGCCAGCGGGCTGGGTCTAGATGGCTACACCTTC
TRBV2,13,NA,TRBJ1-1,many,CASSVYRNTEAFF,TGTGCCAGCAGCGTATACAGGAACACTGAAGCTTTCTTT
TRBV20-1,13,TRBD1,TRBJ1-4,many,CSAWTGGNEKLFF,TGCAGTGCTTGGACAGGGGGGAATGAAAAACTGTTTTTT
TRBV2,14,NA,TRBJ2-2,few,CASSRDVNTGELFF,TGTGCCAGCTCCCGGGACGTTAACACCGGGGAGCTGTTTTTT
TRBV12-3/TRBV12-4,13,NA,TRBJ2-7,many,CASSFVGGYEQYF,TGTGCCAGCAGTTTCGTAGGGGGCTACGAGCAGTACTTC
TRBV20-1,15,NA,TRBJ1-5,few,CSAVGRSLSNQPQHF,TGCAGTGCGGTGGGGAGGAGTTTGAGCAATCAGCCCCAGCATTTT
TRBV6-1,15,NA,TRBJ2-6,many,CASNEGGTGANVLTF,TGTGCCAGCAACGAAGGGGGAACTGGGGCCAACGTCCTGACTTTC
TRBV10-3,14,NA,TRBJ1-1,NA,CAISRESINTEAFF,TGTGCCATCAGTCGGGAATCTATCAACACTGAAGCTTTCTTT
TRBV5-1,15,TRBD1,TRBJ2-5,NA,CASSENSGGAQTQYF,TGCGCCAGCAGCGAAAACTCAGGGGGCGCGCAGACCCAGTACTTC
TRBV7-3,16,TRBD2,TRBJ2-7,many,CASSPGGGRYSYEQYF,TGTGCCAGCAGCCCAGGCGGCGGGAGGTACTCCTACGAGCAGTACTTC
TRBV10-3,13,NA,TRBJ1-2,NA,CAISDPLLGGYTF,TGTGCCATCAGTGATCCTCTCTTAGGGGGCTACACCTTC
TRBV19,15,NA,TRBJ1-5,few,CASRLQGEGNQPQHF,TGTGCCAGTAGGCTGCAGGGTGAGGGCAATCAGCCCCAGCATTTT
TRBV28,17,TRBD2,TRBJ2-2,few,CASSSGLSLAEHGELFF,TGTGCCAGCAGTTCCGGTCTTTCGCTAGCGGAACACGGGGAGCTGTTTTTT
TRBV20-1,14,NA,TRBJ2-6,NA,CSARGGGGANVLTF,TGCAGTGCTAGAGGGGGGGGCGGGGCCAACGTCCTGACTTTC
TRBV7-3,16,NA,TRBJ2-2,few,CASRRMGRGDTGELFF,TGTGCCAGCAGGCGGATGGGTCGAGGGGACACCGGGGAGCTGTTTTTT
TRBV20-1,14,NA,TRBJ2-6,NA,CSARPSPGANVLTF,TGCAGTGCTAGGCCGAGCCCTGGGGCCAACGTCCTGACTTTC
TRBV9,16,NA,TRBJ2-2,NA,CASSVQPLGNTGELFF,TGTGCCAGCAGCGTGCAACCACTAGGGAACACCGGGGAGCTGTTTTTT
TRBV11-1,18,NA,TRBJ2-7,many,CASSLLVSRSPNSYEQYF,TGTGCCAGCAGCTTATTGGTGAGCCGCTCGCCGAATTCCTACGAGCAGTACTTC
TRBV15,15,NA,TRBJ1-4,NA,CATSRQVGTNEKLFF,TGTGCCACCAGCAGACAAGTTGGAACTAATGAAAAACTGTTTTTT
TRBV20-1,14,NA,TRBJ1-1,NA,CSAREGRRNTEAFF,TGCAGTGCTAGAGAGGGCAGGAGGAACACTGAAGCTTTCTTT
TRBV30,15,NA,TRBJ2-5,NA,CAWSAGVFVVETQYF,TGTGCCTGGAGTGCAGGGGTGTTTGTTGTGGAGACCCAGTACTTC
TRBV10-3,14,TRBD1,TRBJ1-2,few,CAIASWTGKLGYTF,TGTGCCATCGCTTCCTGGACAGGGAAGCTAGGCTACACCTTC
TRBV27,15,NA,TRBJ1-1,many,CASSLSRGKNTEAFF,TGTGCCAGCAGTTTATCCCGGGGTAAGAACACTGAAGCTTTCTTT
TRBV28,15,NA,TRBJ2-3,few,CASSSLSGEADTQYF,TGTGCCAGCAGCTCCCTCTCAGGGGAGGCAGATACGCAGTATTTT
TRBV24-1,16,TRBD1,TRBJ1-5,many,CATSDSYRGTNQPQHF,TGTGCCACCAGTGATTCCTACAGGGGGACCAATCAGCCCCAGCATTTT
TRBV3-1,15,NA,TRBJ1-5,few,CASSQDGKSNQPQHF,TGTGCCAGCAGCCAAGATGGGAAAAGCAATCAGCCCCAGCATTTT
TRBV5-4,13,NA,TRBJ2-7,NA,CASSRPGRDEQYF,TGTGCCAGCAGCAGACCCGGGCGCGACGAGCAGTACTTC